The 9 T cell receptor delta chains reported below all come from one sample, sequenced in a study of γδ T cells in repeated Plasmodium falciparum infection (dated by TCRdb to about 2021). Library generation was performed with multiplex PCR. Sequencing instrument: Illumina MiSeq. TCRdb recomputed clones from the public reads with CATT; identical DNA rows were then combined. The sample profile shows about 57,000 delta-chain clones; about 1.5% of them were found once. Jointly, the top ten make up approximately 15% of the sample. Vgamma9/Vdelta2+ and Vdelta2-negative gammadelta T cell populations were flow-sorted from peripheral blood mononuclear cells for bulk TCR repertoire analysis. Specimen: gamma-delta T cells from blood. The receptors derive from a pool of human donors (malaria-infected and uninfected, not separated).

This clone was counted many times. TCRdb records a much larger clone's protein for this DNA, with a difference at residue 6 that likely arises from a read error; the protein given is the translation of the DNA. The rearrangement joins TRDV1 to TRDJ1; TRDD3 matches at 13 bases. The CDR3 is made up of 19 amino acids. The J segment lost 1 base and the V segment lost 9 bases, leaving 17 bases of the junction unmatched. The V gene's germline CDR1 is TSWWSYY and CDR2 QGS. Here the CDR3 DNA reads TGTGCTCTCAATCACGAGGCAAACTGGGGGATACGGCCCACCGATAAACTCATCTTT. Its translation: CALNHEANWGIRPTDKLIF.

Notes on this clone: This DNA translates differently at residue 5 from the TCRdb protein, which is that of a much larger clone; a read error is likely, and the protein shown is the DNA's own translation. J is TRDJ1 and V is TRDV1; 13 bases align to TRDD3. TCRdb is silent on the J gene; assignment here came from matching the DNA to germline. CDR1 TSWWSYY and CDR2 QGS come from the germline V gene. The CDR3 sequence is 23 residues long. The V segment lost 5 bases and the J segment 2 bases; nucleotides outside the gene matches: 26. In DNA form, the CDR3 reads TGTGCTCTTGGGAAAATTGGGGGAACTTCCTCTTCATACTGGGGGATACGGACCGATAAACTCATCTTT. The encoded protein is CALGKIGGTSSSYWGIRTDKLIF.

There are many counts of this clone. V usage is TRDV1 and J usage is TRDJ1, with TRDD2 as a possible D gene (5 bases). V lost 2 bases and J lost 0, with 19 bases in between. This CDR3 comprises 18 residues. CDR1 is TSWWSYY, CDR2 QGS, per germline. CDR3 sequence: CALGETCCPYQYTDKLIF. CDR3 DNA: TGTGCTCTTGGGGAAACATGTTGTCCCTACCAGTACACCGATAAACTCATCTTT.

This clone was detected a few times. The TCRdb protein, from a much larger clone, departs from this DNA's translation at residue 14, likely by read error; the protein shown derives from the DNA. This chain uses TRDV1 with TRDJ1, with D perhaps TRDD3 (6 bases). Trimming pared 1 base from V and 1 base from J, leaving 25 bases between. The CDR3 covers 20 residues. Germline V CDR1 and CDR2: TSWWSYY, QGS. CDR3 nucleotide sequence: TGTGCTCTTGGGGAACCGGTCCCCCCGTACTGGGCCCAGTGCACCGATAAACTCATCTTT. This translates into CALGEPVPPYWAQCTDKLIF.

Remarks on this clone: TCRdb lists the protein of a much larger clone for this DNA, which differs at residue 10, so this is likely a read error; the protein given here is translated from the DNA itself. V usage is TRDV2 and J usage is TRDJ3; 11 bases map to TRDD3. Germline lookup yields CDR1 GEAIGNYY and CDR2 EKD. With V trimmed by 0 bases and J by 0 bases, 9 bases remained unmatched. The CDR3 consists of 21 residues. CDR3 in DNA: TGTGCCTGTGACACCGTACTGGGGGATATGCGTCTCTCCTGGGACACCCGACAGATGTTTTTC. Translated, it gives CACDTVLGDMRLSWDTRQMFF.

In its sample, this clone is medium-sized. Other nucleotide sequences in the sample specify the same CDR3. The chain couples TRDV1 to TRDJ1; the match to TRDD3 covers 10 bases. Germline V gene data show CDR1 as TSWWSYY and CDR2 as QGS. The CDR3 has 21 amino acids. J was trimmed by 0 bases and V by 2 bases; bases with no gene match: 18. CDR3 amino acids: CALGEMNTGGYAVRYTDKLIF. CDR3 DNA: TGTGCTCTTGGGGAAATGAACACCGGGGGATACGCAGTAAGGTACACCGATAAACTCATCTTT.

Turning to this clone: An end of the junction differs from the germline gene, which may be a read error. The CDR3 nucleotides read TGCTCTGGGGAAATGGGTGGGGGATCTCTCCATAAACTCATCTTT. Translated: CSGEMGGGSLHKLIF. The chain uses TRDV1 and TRDJ1; 8 bases align to TRDD3. Since TCRdb gives no J gene, matching the DNA to germline was used here to assign it. The CDR3 covers 15 residues. Germline CDR1 reads TSWWSYY; CDR2 reads QGS.

This clone occurred a few times. One base separates it from a far larger clone, so it is likely a read error. It is unclear where the CDR3 begins or ends on the DNA, so no DNA is shown, and the CDR3 is as TCRdb lists it. A V gene of TRDV1 was called, but no J gene was assigned; the listed D gene, TRDD3, was not tested against the DNA. The CDR3 adds up to 19 amino acids, both ends counted. The V gene's germline CDR1 is TSWWSYY and CDR2 QGS. The CDR3: CALGESPSFGLGAPYKLIF.

This clone has a handful of counts. One base separates it from a far larger clone, so it is likely a read error. This same CDR3 is encoded by further DNA sequences in the sample. The gene calls are TRDV1 and TRDJ1; TRDD2 aligns across 7 bases. TCRdb carries no J gene annotation; the J gene was assigned here by matching the DNA with germline. The CDR3 runs to 20 residues. Germline CDR1 reads TSWWSYY; CDR2 reads QGS. With 1 base clipped from V and 0 bases from J, the junction kept 17 bases outside the gene matches. The CDR3 DNA reads as TGTGCTCTTGGGGAACCCCCGGAAGACCTTCCTCAAAAGTACACCGATAAACTCATCTTT. Protein sequence: CALGEPPEDLPQKYTDKLIF.